One and the same sample provided the 10 T cell receptor beta chains below, sequenced in a study of blood T cell repertoires in COVID-19. Assay used: immunoSEQ multiplex PCR; TCRdb lists only in-frame clones, some missing. The sample holds approximately 270,000 clones, about 89% seen once. What was sequenced was peripheral blood. Receptors originate from a man aged 50 to 59 with acute or convalescent COVID-19.

The chain recombines TRBV12-3 or TRBV12-4 with TRBJ2-7; D not certain. The CDR3 sequence is 13 residues long. Trimming shortened V by 5 bases and J by 3 bases, and 11 bases separated the two germline ends. The CDR3 loop reads CASSTTRFYEQYF. The CDR3 DNA reads as TGTGCCAGCAGTACTACAAGATTCTACGAGCAGTACTTC.

The chain links TRBV4-1 to TRBJ1-6, with 9 bases that match TRBD1. V lost 5 bases to trimming and J lost 5 bases; unmatched junction nucleotides: 7. The CDR3 runs 16 residues. Germline assignment: CDR1 MGHRA and CDR2 YSYEKL. The CDR3 DNA follows: TGCGCCAGCAGCAGGGGACAGGGAGAGGATAATTCACCCCTCCACTTT. This encodes CASSRGQGEDNSPLHF.

V is TRBV11-2 and J is TRBJ2-1; D uncertain. The CDR3 covers 14 residues. Between the trimmed V and J ends, which lost 1 base and 7 bases, there was a span of 11 bases. Germline-derived CDR1 and CDR2 are SGHAT and FQNNGV. This CDR3 is CASSLVLSGNEQFF. CDR3 nucleotide sequence: TGTGCCAGCAGCTTAGTACTATCTGGGAATGAGCAGTTCTTC. The variable domain in full, with the rest retrieved from reference TRBV11-2 and TRBJ2-1, is EAGVAQSPRYKIIEKRQSVAFWCNPISGHATLYWYQQILGQGPKLLIQFQNNGVVDDSQLPKDRFSAERLKGVDSTLKIQPAKLEDSAVYLCASSLVLSGNEQFFGPGTRLTVL.

The table lists this clone with many counts. The rearrangement links TRBV13 to TRBJ2-7; D perhaps matches TRBD1 (5 bases). V lost 3 bases to trimming and J lost 5 bases, with 14 bases between them. The length of the CDR3 is 14 residues. Germline values: CDR1 PRHDT, CDR2 FYEKMQ (reference sequence). The CDR3 region has the DNA TGTGCCAGCAGCTTGGGGCAGGGTCTCAACGAGCAGTACTTC. Its translation: CASSLGQGLNEQYF.

The genes are TRBV3-1 (or the pseudogene TRBV3-2) and TRBJ1-2; TRBD1 matches at 7 bases. The V gene's germline CDR1 is LGHDT and CDR2 YNNKEL (reference sequence). This CDR3 has 15 amino acids. The V and J ends lost 4 bases and 6 bases, in that order; junction bases with no gene match: 11. As DNA, the CDR3 is TGTGCCAGCAGCCTCGGGTGGACAGGTGGGAATGGCTACACCTTC. This gives the protein CASSLGWTGGNGYTF.

On this clone: Other DNA sequences in this specimen translate into the identical CDR3. The genes are TRBV27 and TRBJ1-2; weak D call: TRBD1 (5 bases). In germline, CDR1 is MNHEY, CDR2 SMNVEV (reference sequence). The germline V and J ends were trimmed by 5 bases and 6 bases, with 13 bases remaining between them. The CDR3 is 13 amino acids. The CDR3 loop reads CASSLRGGNGYTF. Written as DNA, the CDR3 is TGTGCCAGCAGTCTTCGGGGGGGGAATGGCTACACCTTC.

This clone was picked up one time. The chain has TRBV14 and TRBJ1-3; D is perhaps TRBD1 (6 bases). CDR1 is SGHDN and CDR2 is FVKESK in the germline V gene. The V and J ends lost 0 bases and 2 bases respectively, with 8 bases between them. The CDR3 contains 15 residues. This CDR3 reads CASSQDSGAGNTIYF. The DNA of the CDR3 is TGTGCCAGCAGCCAAGATTCAGGGGCTGGAAACACCATATATTTT.

The J gene is TRBJ2-3, the V gene TRBV7-3, with a possible D match to TRBD1 (5 bases). Trimming cost V 6 bases and J 4 bases, with 11 bases left between them. Germline V gene data show CDR1 as SGHTA and CDR2 as FQGTGA. This CDR3 spans 13 amino acids. CDR3 loop: CASSSGNADTQYF. Here the CDR3 DNA reads TGTGCCAGCAGTTCAGGGAACGCAGATACGCAGTATTTT.

This chain joins TRBV9 and TRBJ2-2; 13 positions agree with TRBD2. There are 22 residues in the CDR3. Germline V gives CDR1 SGDLS, CDR2 YYNGEE. Trimming removed 1 base from V and 4 bases from J; junction bases left unmatched: 19. CDR3 DNA sequence: TGTGCCAGCAGCGTATCCTCAAGACCGGGACTAGCGGGGCAAAGGGGCACCGGGGAGCTGTTTTTT. The encoded protein is CASSVSSRPGLAGQRGTGELFF.

This clone occurred once. The chain employs TRBV7-2 and TRBJ2-5, with TRBD2 matching over 8 bases. Germline-derived CDR1 and CDR2 are SGHTA and FQGNSA. There are 17 residues in the CDR3. J gave up 1 base and V 0 bases, and 7 bases lay outside the gene matches. The CDR3 DNA reads TGTGCCAGCAGCTTAGCGCTCAGCGGGGGAACCCAAGAGACCCAGTACTTC. Protein product: CASSLALSGGTQETQYF.